This is a list of T cell receptor beta chains from one sample in a study of CD8 T cells in Susac syndrome. TCRdb passed the immunoSEQ multiplex PCR reads through MiXCR, listing each CDR3 protein once. The sample records hundreds of thousands of distinct CDR3 sequences, roughly 84% being singletons. The specimen sequenced was CD8+ T cells from PBMCs. All receptors derive from a human donor with multiple sclerosis. Both conserved end residues are part of each CDR3. Each record gives: V gene, clone size, D gene, J gene, CDR3 protein, CDR3 DNA. The D gene is left open where the match is weak. The listing skips clone size in some rows; elsewhere it reads once, few, many or a size class.

v_call: TRBV5-6
clone_size: NA
d_call: NA
j_call: TRBJ1-2
cdr3_aa: CASSKEDRWRYGYTF
cdr3_nt: TGTGCCAGCAGCAAAGAGGACAGATGGCGGTATGGCTACACCTTC

v_call: TRBV10-3
clone_size: few
d_call: NA
j_call: TRBJ1-2
cdr3_aa: CAISAGAVGYTF
cdr3_nt: TGTGCCATCAGTGCCGGTGCTGTCGGCTACACCTTC

v_call: TRBV4-1
clone_size: NA
d_call: NA
j_call: TRBJ2-4
cdr3_aa: CASSQGGENIQYF
cdr3_nt: TGCGCCAGCAGCCAAGGGGGTGAAAACATTCAGTACTTC

v_call: TRBV11-2
clone_size: NA
d_call: TRBD2
j_call: TRBJ2-2
cdr3_aa: CASSLGLRESYTGELFF
cdr3_nt: TGTGCCAGCAGCTTAGGTCTGCGGGAGTCGTACACCGGGGAGCTGTTTTTT

v_call: TRBV6-1
clone_size: NA
d_call: TRBD1
j_call: TRBJ1-3
cdr3_aa: CASSSSRGLGNTIYF
cdr3_nt: TGTGCCAGCAGTTCGAGCAGGGGGCTTGGAAACACCATATATTTT

v_call: TRBV9
clone_size: NA
d_call: NA
j_call: TRBJ2-1
cdr3_aa: CASSVLEASEQFF
cdr3_nt: TGTGCCAGCAGCGTTCTCGAGGCAAGTGAGCAGTTCTTC

v_call: TRBV6-5
clone_size: NA
d_call: NA
j_call: TRBJ2-7
cdr3_aa: CASSYAAEQYF
cdr3_nt: TGTGCCAGCAGTTACGCGGCCGAGCAGTACTTC

v_call: TRBV6-1
clone_size: NA
d_call: NA
j_call: TRBJ2-2
cdr3_aa: CASSTGLAFGELFF
cdr3_nt: TGTGCCAGCAGTACGGGACTGGCCTTCGGGGAGCTGTTTTTT

v_call: TRBV11-2
clone_size: NA
d_call: NA
j_call: TRBJ1-2
cdr3_aa: CASFPSADNVGYTF
cdr3_nt: TGTGCCAGCTTTCCCTCCGCGGACAATGTTGGCTACACCTTC

v_call: TRBV27
clone_size: NA
d_call: NA
j_call: TRBJ1-1
cdr3_aa: CASTLSGGTEAFF
cdr3_nt: TGTGCCAGCACCCTCTCTGGAGGCACTGAAGCTTTCTTT

v_call: TRBV3-1
clone_size: NA
d_call: TRBD2
j_call: TRBJ2-5
cdr3_aa: CASSGRGREETQCF
cdr3_nt: TGTGCCAGCAGCGGGCGGGGGAGAGAAGAGACCCAGTGCTTC

v_call: TRBV29-1
clone_size: NA
d_call: NA
j_call: TRBJ2-5
cdr3_aa: CSVSSGRSLETQYF
cdr3_nt: TGCAGCGTTTCAAGCGGTAGATCCTTAGAGACCCAGTACTTC

v_call: TRBV9
clone_size: NA
d_call: NA
j_call: TRBJ2-1
cdr3_aa: CASSGRDRVGREGRREQFF
cdr3_nt: TGTGCCAGCAGCGGCCGGGACAGGGTCGGGCGGGAGGGCCGGAGGGAGCAGTTCTTC

v_call: TRBV18
clone_size: few
d_call: TRBD1
j_call: TRBJ1-5
cdr3_aa: CASSPDRGGNQPQHF
cdr3_nt: TGTGCCAGCTCACCCGACAGGGGGGGGAATCAGCCCCAGCATTTT

v_call: TRBV6-5
clone_size: NA
d_call: TRBD2
j_call: TRBJ2-1
cdr3_aa: CATSGTSGWNEQFF
cdr3_nt: TGTGCCACCTCCGGGACTAGCGGGTGGAATGAGCAGTTCTTC

v_call: TRBV28
clone_size: once
d_call: TRBD1
j_call: TRBJ2-3
cdr3_aa: CASSFGTGFSDTQYF
cdr3_nt: TGTGCCAGCAGTTTCGGGACAGGGTTTTCAGATACGCAGTATTTT

v_call: TRBV7-6
clone_size: NA
d_call: TRBD1
j_call: TRBJ2-3
cdr3_aa: CASSLATGGTADTQYF
cdr3_nt: TGTGCCAGCAGCTTGGCCACAGGGGGTACGGCAGATACGCAGTATTTT

v_call: TRBV9
clone_size: NA
d_call: TRBD2
j_call: TRBJ2-3
cdr3_aa: CASSTREAGTDTQYF
cdr3_nt: TGTGCCAGCAGCACCCGGGAGGCGGGCACAGATACGCAGTATTTT

v_call: TRBV27
clone_size: few
d_call: NA
j_call: TRBJ1-1
cdr3_aa: CASSLIRSGGDLSEAFF
cdr3_nt: TGTGCCAGCAGTTTAATTCGGTCGGGGGGCGATCTCTCTGAAGCTTTCTTT

v_call: TRBV28
clone_size: NA
d_call: TRBD1
j_call: TRBJ2-5
cdr3_aa: CASIQGGAKTQYF
cdr3_nt: TGTGCCAGCATTCAAGGGGGCGCGAAGACCCAGTACTTC

v_call: TRBV6-1
clone_size: NA
d_call: TRBD2
j_call: TRBJ2-2
cdr3_aa: CASSEALGLAGGTGELFF
cdr3_nt: TGTGCCAGCAGTGAAGCCCTTGGACTAGCGGGAGGGACCGGGGAGCTGTTTTTT

v_call: TRBV6-1
clone_size: NA
d_call: TRBD2
j_call: TRBJ2-1
cdr3_aa: CASSEGWGGGAYNEQFF
cdr3_nt: TGTGCCAGCAGTGAAGGTTGGGGCGGGGGTGCCTACAATGAGCAGTTCTTC

v_call: TRBV27
clone_size: NA
d_call: NA
j_call: TRBJ2-3
cdr3_aa: CASRTGLPIAADTQYF
cdr3_nt: TGTGCCAGCAGGACAGGACTCCCTATTGCGGCAGATACGCAGTATTTT

v_call: TRBV20-1
clone_size: NA
d_call: NA
j_call: TRBJ2-1
cdr3_aa: CSASGRGSSYNEQFF
cdr3_nt: TGCAGTGCTAGTGGACGTGGGAGCTCCTACAATGAGCAGTTCTTC

v_call: TRBV6-1
clone_size: NA
d_call: NA
j_call: TRBJ2-5
cdr3_aa: CASSPGSTPKETQYF
cdr3_nt: TGTGCCAGCAGTCCCGGTTCCACACCTAAAGAGACCCAGTACTTC

v_call: TRBV2
clone_size: NA
d_call: TRBD1
j_call: TRBJ1-4
cdr3_aa: CASSWTGRDEKLFF
cdr3_nt: TGTGCCAGCAGCTGGACAGGGAGAGATGAAAAACTGTTTTTT

v_call: TRBV12-3/TRBV12-4
clone_size: NA
d_call: TRBD1
j_call: TRBJ1-1
cdr3_aa: CASSSTSRQGVGEAFF
cdr3_nt: TGTGCCAGCAGTTCCACCAGCAGACAGGGGGTTGGTGAAGCTTTCTTT

v_call: TRBV7-9
clone_size: NA
d_call: NA
j_call: TRBJ2-1
cdr3_aa: CASSVETRYNEQFF
cdr3_nt: TGTGCCAGCAGCGTGGAGACCCGGTACAATGAGCAGTTCTTC